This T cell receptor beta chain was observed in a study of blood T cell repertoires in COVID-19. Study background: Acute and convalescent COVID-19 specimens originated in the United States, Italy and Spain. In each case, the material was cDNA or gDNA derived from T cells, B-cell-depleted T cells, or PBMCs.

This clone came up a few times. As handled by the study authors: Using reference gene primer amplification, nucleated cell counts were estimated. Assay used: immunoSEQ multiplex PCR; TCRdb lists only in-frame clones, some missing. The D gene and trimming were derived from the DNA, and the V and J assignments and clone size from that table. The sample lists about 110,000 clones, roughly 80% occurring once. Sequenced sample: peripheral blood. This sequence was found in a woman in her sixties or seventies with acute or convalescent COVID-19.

The CDR3 sequence is CASSQGSGAGNTIYF. CDR3 bases: TGTGCCAGCAGCCAAGGGAGCGGAGCTGGAAACACCATATATTTT. The rearrangement links TRBV3-1 (or the pseudogene TRBV3-2) to TRBJ1-3; D is uncertain. Trimming cost V 1 base and J 2 bases, with 9 bases left between them. The CDR3 runs to 15 residues. Germline V CDR1 and CDR2: LGHDT, YNNKEL (reference sequence).